Listed here are 32 T cell receptor beta chains from one sample, sequenced in a study of blood T cell repertoires in COVID-19. TCRdb's table, derived via immunoSEQ multiplex PCR, lists solely in-frame clones and lacks some. Here the sample spans 72,000 or so clones, around nine tenths being singletons. Sequenced: peripheral blood. These receptors came from a man over 45 with active COVID-19.

The chain combines TRBV30 with TRBJ1-1; 8 positions agree with TRBD1. The CDR3 is 18 residues long. From germline, CDR1 is GTSNPN and CDR2 SVGIG (reference sequence). Trimming took 0 bases from V and 0 from J; bases not matched to a gene: 12. Here the CDR3 DNA reads TGTGCCTGGAGTGTACTGACAGGGGACTTTCGTTTGAACACTGAAGCTTTCTTT. Protein sequence: CAWSVLTGDFRLNTEAFF.

This chain links TRBV6-1 with TRBJ2-3, with a weak D call TRBD2 (5 bases). V was clipped by 0 bases and J by 2 bases, with 9 bases between them. This CDR3 spans 15 amino acids. Germline V lookup: CDR1 MNHNS, CDR2 SASEGT. DNA of the CDR3: TGTGCCAGCAGTGAAGCGGGGAGAGACACAGATACGCAGTATTTT. Translating gives CASSEAGRDTDTQYF.

The rearrangement links TRBV5-8 to TRBJ1-1, with TRBD1 as a possible D gene (5 bases). V lost 4 bases and J 1 base, leaving 8 bases between the germline ends. Per germline, CDR1 SGHTS and CDR2 YDEGEE. This CDR3 is built from 13 residues. CDR3: CASSNDRNTEAFF. In DNA form, the CDR3 reads TGTGCCAGCAGCAACGACAGGAACACTGAAGCTTTCTTT.

The chain has TRBV2 and TRBJ2-7; 11 bases are a match to TRBD1. V lost 3 bases to trimming and J lost 2 bases; unmatched junction nucleotides: 0. The CDR3 is 14 amino acids. Germline loops: CDR1 SNHLY, CDR2 FYNNEI. CDR3 in amino acids: CASSEGQGAYEQYF. The CDR3 DNA follows: TGTGCCAGCAGTGAGGGACAGGGGGCCTACGAGCAGTACTTC. The entire variable domain, with the rest obtained from reference TRBV2 and TRBJ2-7, is as follows: EPEVTQTPSHQVTQMGQEVILRCVPISNHLYFYWYRQILGQKVEFLVSFYNNEISEKSEIFDDQFSVERPDGSNFTLKIRSTKLEDSAMYFCASSEGQGAYEQYFGPGTRLTVT.

Concerning this clone: Compared with germline, one end of the junction differs, possibly owing to a read error. V gene TRBV11-3 combines with J gene TRBJ2-4; a possible D gene is TRBD1 (6 bases). This CDR3 region has 16 residues. Germline CDR1 SGHNT, CDR2 YENEEA. The DNA for the CDR3 is TGTGCCAGCAGTTTAGCCGGACAGCTATCCAAAAACATTCAGTACTTC. Its protein is CASSLAGQLSKNIQYF. The full variable domain, completed using reference TRBV11-3 and TRBJ2-4, is EAGVVQSPRYKIIEKKQPVAFWCNPISGHNTLYWYLQNLGQGPELLIRYENEEAVDDSQLPKDRFSAERLKGVDSTLKIQPAELGDSAVYLCASSLAGQLSKNIQYFGAGTRLSVL.

This rearrangement joins TRBV9 to TRBJ2-1; the match to TRBD1 covers 7 bases. The CDR3 totals 15 residues. J lost 8 bases, V lost 2 bases, and 10 bases had no gene match. Germline V CDR1 and CDR2: SGDLS, YYNGEE. The CDR3 loop is CASSVGVAGGHEQFF. The DNA for the CDR3 is TGTGCCAGCAGCGTCGGGGTAGCAGGGGGTCATGAGCAGTTCTTC.

The chain combines TRBV5-1 with TRBJ2-6; 7 bases match TRBD1. The CDR3 contains 15 residues. The V segment lost 7 bases and the J segment 2 bases; nucleotides outside the gene matches: 6. Germline CDR1 reads SGHRS; CDR2 reads YFSETQ. The CDR3 DNA is TGCGCCAGCGGAACCGGGACAGCTGGGGCCAACGTCCTGACTTTC. Protein: CASGTGTAGANVLTF.

The genes are TRBV5-6 and TRBJ1-1, with a weak D call TRBD1 (5 bases). V dropped 4 bases and J dropped 5 bases, with 12 bases sitting between them. This CDR3 contains 13 residues. The germline gives CDR1 SGHDT, CDR2 YYEEEE. This chain's CDR3 is CASSPGGGTEAFF. DNA for the CDR3: TGTGCCAGCAGCCCTGGGGGGGGAACTGAAGCTTTCTTT.

V and J are TRBV6-2 or TRBV6-3 and TRBJ2-2, with TRBD2 matching 7 bases. Trimming removed 2 bases from V and 6 bases from J; junction bases left unmatched: 9. The length of the CDR3 is 16 residues. Germline lookup yields CDR1 MNHEY and CDR2 SVGEGT. Here the CDR3 DNA reads TGTGCCAGCAGTTACCGAGGGCGGGGGTTGGCCGGGGAGCTGTTTTTT. It translates to CASSYRGRGLAGELFF.

The chain employs TRBV19 and TRBJ2-3, with a possible D match to TRBD2 (6 bases). Germline V gene sequence: CDR1 LNHDA, CDR2 SQIVND (reference sequence). The CDR3 is 15 amino acids. The ends were cut back, 5 bases at V and 0 bases at J, with 12 bases in the middle. CDR3 sequence (DNA): TGTGCCAGTAGTCCGCGACTAGTAAGCACAGATACGCAGTATTTT. Its translation: CASSPRLVSTDTQYF.

The chain joins TRBV19 to TRBJ1-5; D unresolved. Germline V gene sequence: CDR1 LNHDA, CDR2 SQIVND (reference sequence). V lost 8 bases and J 0 bases, leaving 14 bases between the germline ends. The CDR3 consists of 15 residues. The CDR3 loop is CASCRGKYSNQPQHF. The CDR3 coding sequence is TGTGCCAGTTGCCGAGGGAAGTATAGCAATCAGCCCCAGCATTTT.

The chain is built from TRBV9 and TRBJ2-3, with a possible D match to TRBD1 (5 bases). The V gene lost 4 bases and the J gene lost 6 bases, with 18 bases spanning the gap. This CDR3 spans 15 amino acids. Germline-derived CDR1 and CDR2 are SGDLS and YYNGEE. Here the CDR3 reads CASSSRQKGFDTQYF. The CDR3 DNA follows: TGTGCCAGCAGCTCGCGACAGAAAGGATTCGATACGCAGTATTTT.

The chain carries TRBV5-1 and TRBJ1-1; possibly TRBD1 for D (6 bases). Germline lookup yields CDR1 SGHRS and CDR2 YFSETQ. The length of the CDR3 is 16 residues. V lost 4 bases and J lost 0, with 16 bases in between. The CDR3 spells CASSLGQGIMNTEAFF. The CDR3, as DNA: TGCGCCAGCAGCCTGGGGCAGGGGATTATGAACACTGAAGCTTTCTTT.

This clone was seen only once. The rearrangement links TRBV6-6 to TRBJ2-7, with a possible D match to TRBD1 (5 bases). V gave up 6 bases and J gave up 3 bases, with 12 bases separating them. Germline CDR1 MNHNY, CDR2 SVGAGI (reference sequence). The CDR3 loop spans 13 amino acids. The CDR3 DNA reads as TGTGCCAGCAGAACCTCCGACAGCTACGAGCAGTACTTC. Translating gives CASRTSDSYEQYF.

The count of this clone is one. The rearrangement links TRBV7-9 to TRBJ1-4, with D tentatively TRBD1 (6 bases). There are 14 residues in the CDR3. V was shortened by 1 base and J by 9 bases, with 12 bases between the two germline ends. Germline V gives CDR1 SEHNR, CDR2 FQNEAQ (reference sequence). In DNA, the CDR3 is TGTGCCAGCAGCTTAGAGGGGGAGTATAAAAAACTGTTTTTT. Translating it yields CASSLEGEYKKLFF.

This chain links TRBV2 with TRBJ1-3; D is unclear. Germline V CDR1 and CDR2: SNHLY, FYNNEI. The CDR3 is 14 residues long. With 2 bases removed from V and 6 bases from J, the gap between germline ends came to 11 bases. CDR3 in amino acids: CASSETRGENTIYF. The CDR3 nucleotides read TGTGCCAGCAGTGAAACCCGGGGTGAAAACACCATATATTTT.

The CDR3 here is CASSRTYRDNAYEQYF. The CDR3 region has the DNA TGTGCCAGCAGTCGTACCTACCGGGACAACGCCTACGAGCAGTACTTC. The J gene is TRBJ2-7, the V gene TRBV3-1 (or the pseudogene TRBV3-2), with D tentatively TRBD1 (6 bases). Germline CDR1 and CDR2: LGHDT and YNNKEL (reference sequence). The germline V and J ends were trimmed by 6 bases and 2 bases, with 20 bases remaining between them. This CDR3 contains 16 residues.

This chain uses TRBV2 with TRBJ2-1; 10 bases agree with TRBD2. The CDR3 is made up of 15 amino acids. V lost 7 bases and J lost 4; bases outside the gene matches: 7. The germline V gene encodes CDR1 SNHLY and CDR2 FYNNEI. In DNA form, the CDR3 reads TGTGCCAGCACCACACTAGCGGGGTCATACAATGAGCAGTTCTTC. This gives the protein CASTTLAGSYNEQFF.

V gene TRBV2 combines with J gene TRBJ1-6; D gene uncertain. Germline assignment: CDR1 SNHLY and CDR2 FYNNEI. The V end was cut by 3 bases, the J end by 5 bases, with 11 bases between. The CDR3 covers 15 residues. The CDR3 spells CASSESRAHNSPLHF. The DNA of the CDR3 is TGTGCCAGCAGTGAGTCGAGGGCACATAATTCACCCCTCCACTTT.

The chain recombines TRBV18 with TRBJ2-4, with a tentative D call TRBD1 (6 bases). Looked up from germline, CDR1 is KGHSH and CDR2 is LQKENI. Trimming removed 1 base at V and 3 bases at J, with 7 bases between. This CDR3 contains 14 residues. CDR3 loop: CASSPQGDKNIQYF. The CDR3 DNA sequence: TGTGCCAGCTCACCACAGGGGGACAAAAACATTCAGTACTTC. The full variable domain, completed using reference TRBV18 and TRBJ2-4, is NAGVMQNPRHLVRRRGQEARLRCSPMKGHSHVYWYRQLPEEGLKFMVYLQKENIIDESGMPKERFSAEFPKEGPSILRIQQVVRGDSAAYFCASSPQGDKNIQYFGAGTRLSVL.

The chain couples TRBV6-5 to TRBJ2-3; D uncertain. V was trimmed by 6 bases and J by 5 bases, leaving 6 bases between them. Germline lookup yields CDR1 MNHEY and CDR2 SVGAGI. The CDR3 is 11 residues long. In nucleotides, the CDR3 is TGTGCCAGCAGATTTCAAGATACGCAGTATTTT. Translation: CASRFQDTQYF.

The V gene is TRBV29-1, the J gene TRBJ2-7, with 9 nucleotides matching TRBD1. With V trimmed by 3 bases and J by 6 bases, 9 bases remained unmatched. CDR3 length: 14 amino acids. CDR1 and CDR2 from the germline V gene are SQVTM and ANQGSEA. The CDR3 coding sequence is TGCAGCGTTGATACCTCGGGACAGGGAAGCGAGCAGTACTTC. Its protein product is CSVDTSGQGSEQYF.

The CDR3 DNA follows: TGTGCCACGTCACGCCGGGACAGGGGGGGATATGGCTACACCTTC. It encodes CATSRRDRGGYGYTF. This chain uses TRBV6-5 with TRBJ1-2, with TRBD1 matching 11 bases. Germline V CDR1 and CDR2: MNHEY, SVGAGI. This CDR3 has 15 amino acids. J was trimmed by 5 bases and V by 10 bases; bases with no gene match: 12.

The rearrangement joins TRBV7-9 to TRBJ2-1; 12 bases fit TRBD2. The J segment lost 8 bases and the V segment lost 5 bases, leaving 7 bases of the junction unmatched. There are 15 residues in the CDR3. CDR1 SEHNR and CDR2 FQNEAQ come from the germline V gene (reference sequence). In DNA form, the CDR3 reads TGTGCCAGCAGCCGAAGGACTAGCGGGATGGATGAGCAGTTCTTC. Translated: CASSRRTSGMDEQFF. The whole variable domain, remainder taken from reference TRBV7-9 and TRBJ2-1, is DTGVSQNPRHKITKRGQNVTFRCDPISEHNRLYWYRQTLGQGPEFLTYFQNEAQLEKSRLLSDRFSAERPKGSFSTLEIQRTEQGDSAMYLCASSRRTSGMDEQFFGPGTRLTVL.

V gene TRBV6-4 combines with J gene TRBJ2-1; the match to TRBD2 covers 10 bases. Germline V gene sequence: CDR1 MRHNA, CDR2 SNTAGT. With 4 bases clipped from V and 0 bases from J, the junction kept 0 bases outside the gene matches. This CDR3 contains 15 residues. CDR3 protein: CASSASGSSYNEQFF. In DNA, the CDR3 is TGTGCCAGCAGTGCTAGCGGGAGCTCCTACAATGAGCAGTTCTTC.

The chain is built from TRBV19 and TRBJ2-7, with 9 bases matching TRBD1. After removal of 1 base from V and 6 bases from J, the junction contained 4 bases not matched to a gene. This CDR3 has 14 residues. From germline, CDR1 is LNHDA and CDR2 SQIVND (reference sequence). CDR3 DNA: TGTGCCAGTAGTATAGGAACAGGGGGCTTCGAGCAGTACTTC. Its protein is CASSIGTGGFEQYF.

CDR3 loop: CASSDRTGGGNQPQHF. Written as DNA, the CDR3 is TGTGCCAGCAGTGATAGGACAGGGGGGGGCAATCAGCCCCAGCATTTT. The rearrangement links TRBV6-1 to TRBJ1-5, with 10 bases that match TRBD1. Germline V lookup: CDR1 MNHNS, CDR2 SASEGT. The CDR3 covers 16 residues. The V gene end was trimmed by 3 bases and the J gene end by 2 bases; junction bases not matched to a gene: 4.

This clone has a single count. This chain links TRBV29-1 with TRBJ2-7; TRBD2 aligns across 12 bases. V lost 6 bases and J lost 3; bases outside the gene matches: 9. CDR1 SQVTM and CDR2 ANQGSEA come from the germline V gene. This CDR3 is built from 15 residues. The CDR3 spells CSVVGGLAGLYEQYF. The CDR3 coding sequence is TGCAGCGTCGTGGGCGGACTAGCGGGACTCTACGAGCAGTACTTC.

CDR3 loop: CASSWGASYEQYF. CDR3 bases: TGTGCCAGCAGCTGGGGCGCTTCCTACGAGCAGTACTTC. The chain joins TRBV27 to TRBJ2-7; weak D call: TRBD1 (5 bases). The CDR3 runs 13 residues. With 6 bases removed from V and 1 base from J, the gap between germline ends came to 10 bases. Germline V gives CDR1 MNHEY, CDR2 SMNVEV (reference sequence).

This chain uses TRBV6-5 with TRBJ1-3; D is possibly TRBD1 (5 bases). The CDR3 loop spans 15 amino acids. The germline V gene has CDR1 MNHEY and CDR2 SVGAGI. V was clipped by 6 bases and J by 0 bases, with 12 bases between them. The CDR3 sequence is CASRGHPTSGNTIYF. In DNA form, the CDR3 reads TGTGCCAGCAGGGGGCACCCGACCTCTGGAAACACCATATATTTT.

The genes are TRBV27 and TRBJ1-5, with 10 nucleotides matching TRBD1. V dropped 2 bases and J dropped 7; count of bases not matched to a gene: 2. CDR3 length: 14 residues. In germline, CDR1 is MNHEY, CDR2 SMNVEV (reference sequence). The CDR3 sequence is CASSLGTGVQPQHF. Written as DNA, the CDR3 is TGTGCCAGCAGTTTAGGGACAGGGGTCCAGCCCCAGCATTTT.

V usage is TRBV12-3 or TRBV12-4 and J usage is TRBJ1-4, with TRBD1 matching 7 bases. The junction had 6 bases not matched to a gene; V was cut back by 6 bases and J by 8 bases. The CDR3 loop spans 13 amino acids. Here the CDR3 reads CASRRQGEEKLFF. CDR3 sequence (DNA): TGTGCCAGCAGGCGCCAGGGGGAAGAAAAACTGTTTTTT.